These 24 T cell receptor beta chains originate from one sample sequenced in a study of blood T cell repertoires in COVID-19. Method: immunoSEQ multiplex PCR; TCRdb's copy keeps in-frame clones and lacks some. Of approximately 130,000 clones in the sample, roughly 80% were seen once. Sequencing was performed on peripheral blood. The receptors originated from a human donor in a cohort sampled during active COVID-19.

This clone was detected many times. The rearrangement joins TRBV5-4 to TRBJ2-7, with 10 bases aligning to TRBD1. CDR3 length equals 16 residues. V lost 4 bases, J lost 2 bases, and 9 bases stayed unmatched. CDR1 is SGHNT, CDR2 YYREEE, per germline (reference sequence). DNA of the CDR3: TGTGCCAGCAGCGACGATGCCGGGACAGGGGCCTACGAGCAGTACTTC. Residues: CASSDDAGTGAYEQYF.

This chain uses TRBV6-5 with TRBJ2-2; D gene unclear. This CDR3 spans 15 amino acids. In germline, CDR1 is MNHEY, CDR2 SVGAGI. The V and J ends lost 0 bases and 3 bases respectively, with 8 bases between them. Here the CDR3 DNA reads TGTGCCAGCAGTTACTCGAGTAGCTACACCGGGGAGCTGTTTTTT. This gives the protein CASSYSSSYTGELFF.

The CDR3 DNA reads as TGTGCCAGTAGTAGCGGTACGACGCAGTATTTT. It is translated as CASSSGTTQYF. This chain joins TRBV19 and TRBJ2-3; D unclear. The CDR3 length is 11 residues. Germline V CDR1 and CDR2: LNHDA, SQIVND (reference sequence). The ends were cut back, 4 bases at V and 9 bases at J, with 8 bases in the middle.

CDR3 amino acids: CASYARDRANSPLHF. The CDR3 DNA reads TGTGCCAGCTATGCCCGGGACAGGGCTAATTCACCCCTCCACTTT. V is TRBV6-5 and J is TRBJ1-6; 9 nucleotides align to TRBD1. Germline V gene lookup returns CDR1 MNHEY and CDR2 SVGAGI. J lost 6 bases, V lost 8 bases, and 8 bases had no gene match. The CDR3 length is 15 residues.

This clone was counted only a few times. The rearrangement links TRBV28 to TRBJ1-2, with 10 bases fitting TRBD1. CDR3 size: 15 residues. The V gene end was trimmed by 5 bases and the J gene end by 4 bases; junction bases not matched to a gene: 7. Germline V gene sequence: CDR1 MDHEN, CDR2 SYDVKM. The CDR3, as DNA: TGTGCCAGCAGTCCGAGGACAGGGGGGATCTATGGCTACACCTTC. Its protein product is CASSPRTGGIYGYTF.

The CDR3 loop reads CASSPSGGINEQFF. CDR3 in DNA: TGTGCCAGCAGCCCTTCGGGGGGGATCAATGAGCAGTTCTTC. The rearrangement links TRBV5-4 to TRBJ2-1; 8 bases align to TRBD2. In germline, CDR1 is SGHNT, CDR2 YYREEE (reference sequence). The CDR3 contains 14 residues. The V and J ends lost 4 bases and 6 bases, in that order; junction bases with no gene match: 6.

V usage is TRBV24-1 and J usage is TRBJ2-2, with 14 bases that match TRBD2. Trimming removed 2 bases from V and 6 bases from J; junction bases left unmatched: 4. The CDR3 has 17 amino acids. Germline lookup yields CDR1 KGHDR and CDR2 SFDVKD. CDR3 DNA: TGTGCCACCAGTGATTCTCGACTAGCGGGGGGGCCCGGGGAGCTGTTTTTT. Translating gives CATSDSRLAGGPGELFF.

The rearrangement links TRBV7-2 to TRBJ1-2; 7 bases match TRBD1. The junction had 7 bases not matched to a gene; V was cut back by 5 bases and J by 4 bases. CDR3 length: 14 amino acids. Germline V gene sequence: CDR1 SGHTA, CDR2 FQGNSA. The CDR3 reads CASSPQTGRYGYTF. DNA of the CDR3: TGTGCCAGCAGCCCGCAGACAGGGCGCTATGGCTACACCTTC.

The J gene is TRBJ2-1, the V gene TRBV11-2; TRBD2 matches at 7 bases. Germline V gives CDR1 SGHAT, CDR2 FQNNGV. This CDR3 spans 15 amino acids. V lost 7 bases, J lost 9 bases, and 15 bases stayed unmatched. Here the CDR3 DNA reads TGTGCCAGCACCACCCACAGCGGGGTAGGGGTTGAGCAGTTCTTC. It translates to CASTTHSGVGVEQFF.

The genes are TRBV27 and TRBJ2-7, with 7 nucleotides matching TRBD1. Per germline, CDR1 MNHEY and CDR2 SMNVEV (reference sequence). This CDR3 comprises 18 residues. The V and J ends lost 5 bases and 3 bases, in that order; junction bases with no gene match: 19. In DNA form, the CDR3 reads TGTGCCAGCAGTCAACTAGGGAGTGGCACAGGGGACGGCTACGAGCAGTACTTC. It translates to CASSQLGSGTGDGYEQYF.

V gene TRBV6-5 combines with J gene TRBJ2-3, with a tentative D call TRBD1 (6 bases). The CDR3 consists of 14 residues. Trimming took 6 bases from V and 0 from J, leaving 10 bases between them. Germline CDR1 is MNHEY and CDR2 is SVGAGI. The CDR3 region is CASRLGQSTDTQYF. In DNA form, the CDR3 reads TGTGCCAGCAGACTCGGACAGAGCACAGATACGCAGTATTTT.

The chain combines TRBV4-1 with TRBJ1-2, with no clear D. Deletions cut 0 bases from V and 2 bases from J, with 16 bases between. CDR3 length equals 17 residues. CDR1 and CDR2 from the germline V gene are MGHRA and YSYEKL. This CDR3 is CASSQDAASTGNYGYTF. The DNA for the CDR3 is TGCGCCAGCAGCCAAGACGCCGCTTCGACGGGGAACTATGGCTACACCTTC.

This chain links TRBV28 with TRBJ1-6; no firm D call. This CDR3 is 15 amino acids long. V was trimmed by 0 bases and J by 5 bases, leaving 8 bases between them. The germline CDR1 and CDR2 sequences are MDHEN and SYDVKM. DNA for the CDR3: TGTGCCAGCAGTTTATGGAGCCAGGATAATTCACCCCTCCACTTT. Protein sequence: CASSLWSQDNSPLHF.

CDR3 DNA sequence: TGTGCCAGCAGCCGCGACAGGGGCGGTAAACTGTTTTTT. Translated, it gives CASSRDRGGKLFF. The chain has TRBV11-2 and TRBJ1-4; 8 nucleotides line up with TRBD1. CDR3 length equals 13 residues. Germline CDR1 SGHAT, CDR2 FQNNGV. V was pared by 5 bases and J by 11 bases, with 7 bases of the junction left unmatched.

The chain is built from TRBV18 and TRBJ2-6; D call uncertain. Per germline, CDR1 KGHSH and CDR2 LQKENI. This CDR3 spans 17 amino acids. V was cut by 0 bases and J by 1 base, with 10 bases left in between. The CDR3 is CASSPPPSWSGANVLTF. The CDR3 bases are TGTGCCAGCTCACCACCCCCCAGTTGGTCTGGGGCCAACGTCCTGACTTTC.

CDR3 sequence reads: CASSETVNTEAFF. CDR3 DNA sequence: TGCGCCAGCAGCGAGACAGTGAACACTGAAGCTTTCTTT. V usage is TRBV5-1 and J usage is TRBJ1-1; possibly TRBD1 for D (5 bases). The V end lost 4 bases, the J end lost 0 bases, and 7 bases lay between the germline ends. The CDR3 is made up of 13 amino acids. The germline V gene encodes CDR1 SGHRS and CDR2 YFSETQ.

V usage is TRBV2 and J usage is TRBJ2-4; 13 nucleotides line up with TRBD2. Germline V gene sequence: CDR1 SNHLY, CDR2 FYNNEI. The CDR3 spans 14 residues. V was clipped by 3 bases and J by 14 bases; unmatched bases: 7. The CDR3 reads CASSDRLAGGHKYF. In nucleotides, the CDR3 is TGTGCCAGCAGTGACCGACTAGCGGGGGGTCATAAGTACTTC.

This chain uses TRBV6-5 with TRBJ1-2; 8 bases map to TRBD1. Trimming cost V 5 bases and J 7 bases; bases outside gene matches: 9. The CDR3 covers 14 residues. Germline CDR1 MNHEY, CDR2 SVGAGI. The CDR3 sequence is CASSPDRELGGYTF. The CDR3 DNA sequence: TGTGCCAGCAGTCCGGACAGGGAATTGGGTGGCTACACCTTC.

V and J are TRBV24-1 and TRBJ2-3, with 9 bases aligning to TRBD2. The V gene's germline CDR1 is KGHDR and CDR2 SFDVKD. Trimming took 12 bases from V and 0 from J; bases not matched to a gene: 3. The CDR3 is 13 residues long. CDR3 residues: CAPRGGSTDTQYF. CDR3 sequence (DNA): TGTGCCCCGCGGGGGGGTAGCACAGATACGCAGTATTTT.

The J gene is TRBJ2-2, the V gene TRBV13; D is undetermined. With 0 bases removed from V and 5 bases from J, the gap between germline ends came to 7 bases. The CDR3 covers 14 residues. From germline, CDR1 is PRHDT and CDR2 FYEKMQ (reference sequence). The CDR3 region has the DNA TGTGCCAGCAGCTTAGGCGGGTCAACCGGGGAGCTGTTTTTT. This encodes CASSLGGSTGELFF. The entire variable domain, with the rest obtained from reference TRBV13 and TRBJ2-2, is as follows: AAGVIQSPRHLIKEKRETATLKCYPIPRHDTVYWYQQGPGQDPQFLISFYEKMQSDKGSIPDRFSAQQFSDYHSELNMSSLELGDSALYFCASSLGGSTGELFFGEGSRLTVL.

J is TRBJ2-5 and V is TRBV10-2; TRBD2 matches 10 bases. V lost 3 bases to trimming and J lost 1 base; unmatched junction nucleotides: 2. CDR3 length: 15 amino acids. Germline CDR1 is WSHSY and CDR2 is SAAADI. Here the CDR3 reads CASSDLAGAQETQYF. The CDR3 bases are TGCGCCAGCAGTGACCTAGCGGGGGCCCAAGAGACCCAGTACTTC.

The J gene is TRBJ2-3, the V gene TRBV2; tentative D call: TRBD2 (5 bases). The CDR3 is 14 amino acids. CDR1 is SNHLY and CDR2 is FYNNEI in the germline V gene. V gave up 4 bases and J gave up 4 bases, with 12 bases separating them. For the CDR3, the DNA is TGTGCCAGCAGTGTAAGACCTAGCCCAGATACGCAGTATTTT. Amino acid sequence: CASSVRPSPDTQYF.

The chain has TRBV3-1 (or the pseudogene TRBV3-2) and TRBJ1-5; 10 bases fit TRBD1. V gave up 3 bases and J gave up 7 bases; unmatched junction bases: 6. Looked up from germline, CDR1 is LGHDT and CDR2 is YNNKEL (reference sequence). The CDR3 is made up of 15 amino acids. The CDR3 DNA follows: TGTGCCAGCAGCCACGGACAGGGGGTAGGACAGCCCCAGCATTTT. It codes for CASSHGQGVGQPQHF.

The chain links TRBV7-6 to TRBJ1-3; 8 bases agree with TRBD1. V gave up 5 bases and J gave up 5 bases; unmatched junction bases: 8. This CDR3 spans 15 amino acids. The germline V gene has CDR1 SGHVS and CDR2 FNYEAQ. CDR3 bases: TGTGCCAGCAGCCCGACTGGACAGGGAAGAAACACCATATATTTT. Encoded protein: CASSPTGQGRNTIYF.